Listed below are T cell receptor beta chains from one sample, sequenced in a study of CD8+ T cells in alopecia areata. Profiled with immunoSEQ multiplex PCR; TCRdb holds only in-frame clones, not every one. This sample yields some 220,000 clones, of which about 57% are seen a single time; more than 1.5% belongs to the top ten. Sequenced material: CD4+ T cells sorted from blood, taken at week 4, from a patient treated with tofacitinib. The receptors here all came from a human donor with alopecia areata. The CDR3 runs from the conserved cysteine through the conserved F or W. The D gene is left open where the match is weak. Rows may omit the clone size; those that give it use once, few, many or a size class.

TRBJ1-1	NA	NA	TRBV18	CASSPPGHDTEAFF	TGTGCCAGCTCACCTCCGGGACACGACACTGAAGCTTTCTTT
TRBJ2-7	TRBD1	NA	TRBV5-1	CASSTPGGPYEQYF	TGCGCCAGCAGCACTCCAGGGGGTCCCTACGAGCAGTACTTC
TRBJ2-1	TRBD1	NA	TRBV5-1	CASSAGGAPNEQFF	TGCGCCAGCAGCGCAGGGGGAGCGCCGAATGAGCAGTTCTTC
TRBJ1-2	TRBD1	NA	TRBV29-1	CSVARDSVFGYTF	TGCAGCGTTGCGCGGGACAGCGTATTCGGCTACACCTTC
TRBJ2-2	NA	NA	TRBV15	CATSRVGTTMNTGELFF	TGTGCCACCAGCAGAGTAGGTACAACTATGAACACCGGGGAGCTGTTTTTT
TRBJ1-2	NA	NA	TRBV12-5	CASGVNYGYTF	TGTGCTAGTGGGGTTAACTATGGCTACACCTTC
TRBJ2-6	TRBD1	NA	TRBV5-1	CASSLGQGAGANVLTF	TGCGCCAGCAGCCTGGGACAGGGGGCTGGGGCCAACGTCCTGACTTTC
TRBJ1-1	NA	few	TRBV30	CASRGPKGAFF	TGTGCATCAAGGGGACCGAAGGGGGCTTTCTTT
TRBJ2-7	NA	few	TRBV5-1	CASSLSPTVSYEQYF	TGCGCCAGCAGCTTGTCCCCCACGGTCTCCTACGAGCAGTACTTC
TRBJ1-2	TRBD1	NA	TRBV18	CASSSRQGGLGYTF	TGTGCCAGCTCATCCCGACAGGGGGGGCTTGGCTACACCTTC
TRBJ1-1	NA	NA	TRBV11-2	CASSPRARPNTEAFF	TGTGCCAGCAGCCCTCGGGCCCGACCGAACACTGAAGCTTTCTTT
TRBJ2-3	TRBD2	NA	TRBV5-4	CASSKSGGITDTQYF	TGTGCCAGCAGCAAGAGCGGGGGAATAACAGATACGCAGTATTTT
TRBJ1-5	NA	NA	TRBV30	CAWSVPGAHNQPQHF	TGTGCCTGGAGTGTACCGGGGGCCCATAATCAGCCCCAGCATTTT
TRBJ1-6	TRBD1	NA	TRBV4-1	CASSRDRAYSPLHF	TGCGCCAGCAGCCGGGACAGGGCTTATTCACCCCTCCACTTT
TRBJ2-3	TRBD1	once	TRBV7-8	CASSDGQGGTDTQYF	TGTGCCAGCAGCGACGGACAGGGAGGCACAGATACGCAGTATTTT